This T cell receptor beta chain is drawn from a study of T cells after yellow fever vaccination. Study results and caveats: Once the booster was given, most primary-vaccination clones reappeared, at just over 95% for CD4 and roughly 90% for CD8.

This clonotype came up a few times. TCRdb re-called the 5' RACE reads through MiXCR, storing one row per CDR3 protein. Of about 85,000 distinct CDR3 sequences in the sample, roughly 15% were seen once. V lost 4 bases, J lost 2 bases, and 3 bases stayed unmatched. There are 15 residues in the CDR3. The germline CDR1 and CDR2 sequences are MNHEY and SMNVEV (reference sequence). The source was CD8+ T cells not binding an NS4B(214-222) dextramer, sorted from PBMCs, collected 20 to 25 days after the first yellow fever vaccination. This receptor was obtained from a man between 18 and 35 years old who received the YFV17D yellow fever vaccine. The chain has TRBV27 and TRBJ2-4, with TRBD1 matching over 9 bases. The CDR3 nucleotides are TGTGCCAGCAGTTCCACAGGGGGCACCAAAAACATTCAGTACTTC. Residues: CASSSTGGTKNIQYF.